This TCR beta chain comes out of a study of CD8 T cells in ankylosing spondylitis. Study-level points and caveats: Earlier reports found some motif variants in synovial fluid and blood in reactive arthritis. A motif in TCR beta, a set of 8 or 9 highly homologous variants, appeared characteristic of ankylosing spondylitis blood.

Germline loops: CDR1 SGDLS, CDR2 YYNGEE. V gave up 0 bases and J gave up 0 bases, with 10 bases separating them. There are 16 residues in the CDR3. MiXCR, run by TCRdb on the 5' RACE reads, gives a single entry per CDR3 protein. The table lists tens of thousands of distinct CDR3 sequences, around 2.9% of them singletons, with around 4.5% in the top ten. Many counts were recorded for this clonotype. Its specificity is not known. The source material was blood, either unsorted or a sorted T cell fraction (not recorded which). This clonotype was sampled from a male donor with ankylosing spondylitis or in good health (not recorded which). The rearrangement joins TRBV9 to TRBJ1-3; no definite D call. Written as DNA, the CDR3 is TGTGCCAGCAGCGTAGCTCCCAGTACCTCTGGAAACACCATATATTTT. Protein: CASSVAPSTSGNTIYF.